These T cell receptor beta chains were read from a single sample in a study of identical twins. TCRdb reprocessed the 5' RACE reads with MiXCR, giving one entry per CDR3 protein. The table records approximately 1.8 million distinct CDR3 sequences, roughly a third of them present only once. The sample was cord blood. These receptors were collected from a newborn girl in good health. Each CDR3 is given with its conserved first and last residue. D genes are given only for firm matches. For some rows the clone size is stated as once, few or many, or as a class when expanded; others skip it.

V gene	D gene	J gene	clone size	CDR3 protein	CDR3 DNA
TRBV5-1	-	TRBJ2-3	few	CASSLELGFTDTQYF	TGCGCCAGCAGCTTGGAGCTAGGATTCACAGATACGCAGTATTTT
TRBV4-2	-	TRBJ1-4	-	CASSQADSPNEKLFF	TGTGCCAGCAGCCAAGCAGACAGCCCTAATGAAAAACTGTTTTTT
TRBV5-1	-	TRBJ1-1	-	CASSQTAMNTEAFF	TGCGCCAGCAGCCAGACAGCCATGAACACTGAAGCTTTCTTT
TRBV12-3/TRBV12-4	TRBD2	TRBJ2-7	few	CASSSTSGMYEQYF	TGTGCCAGCAGTTCTACTAGCGGGATGTACGAGCAGTACTTC
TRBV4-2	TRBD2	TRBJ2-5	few	CASSLAGGPWETQYF	TGTGCCAGCAGCTTAGCGGGGGGGCCGTGGGAGACCCAGTACTTC
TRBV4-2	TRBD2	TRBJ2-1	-	CASSQDGTSGNNEQFF	TGTGCCAGCAGCCAAGACGGGACTAGCGGAAACAATGAGCAGTTCTTC
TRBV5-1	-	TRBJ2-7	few	CASRHNWGSYEQYF	TGCGCCAGCAGACATAATTGGGGTTCCTACGAGCAGTACTTC
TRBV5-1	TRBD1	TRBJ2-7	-	CASSLAQGAIIGSYNEQYF	TGCGCCAGCAGCTTGGCACAGGGGGCCATTATAGGTTCCTACAATGAGCAGTACTTC
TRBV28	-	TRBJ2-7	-	CASSLIASLGEQYF	TGTGCCAGCAGTTTAATAGCCTCTCTGGGGGAGCAGTACTTC
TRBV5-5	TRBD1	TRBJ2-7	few	CASSLATGGNYEQYF	TGTGCCAGCAGCTTGGCGACAGGGGGGAATTACGAGCAGTACTTC
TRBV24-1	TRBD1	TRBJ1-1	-	CATSEPGGRAEAFF	TGTGCCACCAGTGAGCCAGGGGGCAGGGCTGAAGCTTTCTTT
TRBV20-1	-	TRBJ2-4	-	CSAHPGFGKDIQYF	TGCAGTGCCCACCCGGGGTTTGGCAAAGACATTCAGTACTTC
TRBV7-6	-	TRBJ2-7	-	CASRPLYSSYEQYF	TGTGCCAGCAGACCCCTCTACAGCTCCTACGAGCAGTACTTC
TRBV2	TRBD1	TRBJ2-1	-	CATTGDRWSYNEQFF	TGTGCCACCACGGGGGACAGGTGGTCCTACAATGAGCAGTTCTTC
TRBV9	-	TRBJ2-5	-	CASSVGRQWKETQYF	TGTGCCAGCAGCGTAGGGAGACAGTGGAAAGAGACCCAGTACTTC
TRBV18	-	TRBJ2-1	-	CASSPSPGRYNERFF	TGTGCCAGCTCACCAAGTCCGGGAAGGTACAATGAGCGGTTCTTC
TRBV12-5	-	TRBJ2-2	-	CASGSGIGAGELFF	TGTGCTAGTGGTTCGGGAATCGGGGCCGGGGAGCTGTTTTTT
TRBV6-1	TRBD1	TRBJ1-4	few	CASRRGTGGEKLFF	TGTGCCAGCAGGAGGGGGACAGGGGGCGAAAAACTGTTTTTT
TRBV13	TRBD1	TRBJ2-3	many	CASSLLTGADTQYF	TGTGCCAGCAGCTTACTGACAGGGGCAGATACGCAGTATTTT
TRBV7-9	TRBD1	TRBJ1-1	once	CASSFRDRRPEAFF	TGTGCCAGCAGCTTTCGGGACAGGCGGCCTGAAGCTTTCTTT
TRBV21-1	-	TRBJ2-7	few	CASSKAGWTASSYEQYF	TGTGCCAGCAGCAAAGCGGGGTGGACAGCTAGCTCCTACGAGCAGTACTTC
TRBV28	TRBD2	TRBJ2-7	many	CASSFLAGSSYEQYF	TGTGCCAGCAGTTTTTTAGCGGGGAGCTCCTACGAGCAGTACTTC
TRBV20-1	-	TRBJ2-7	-	CSAGTSLEQYF	TGCAGTGCCGGGACTTCGCTCGAGCAGTACTTC
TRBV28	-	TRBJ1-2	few	CASSFVANYGYTF	TGTGCCAGCAGTTTCGTAGCTAACTATGGCTACACCTTC